The 16 T cell receptor beta chains below were found in one sample sequenced in a study of blood T cells in healthy people across ages. For the second PCR, which ran for about 7 to 11 cycles, a sample-barcoded 5' primer and a J-beta primer mix were used. Using its own MiXCR run on the 5' RACE reads, TCRdb lists one record per CDR3 protein. The sample has about 620,000 distinct CDR3 sequences, roughly half seen once. The sample taken for sequencing was blood. These receptors were collected from a woman over 75 in good health.

V is TRBV24-1 and J is TRBJ2-2; 7 positions agree with TRBD1. The CDR3 covers 15 residues. The V segment lost 1 base and the J segment 4 bases; nucleotides outside the gene matches: 2. Per germline, CDR1 KGHDR and CDR2 SFDVKD. CDR3: CATSDFRDSTGELFF. The CDR3, as DNA: TGTGCCACCAGTGATTTCCGGGACAGCACCGGGGAGCTGTTTTTT.

This chain joins TRBV12-3 or TRBV12-4 and TRBJ2-2; no definite D call. With 7 bases removed from V and 2 bases from J, the gap between germline ends came to 2 bases. The CDR3 length is 11 residues. The CDR3: CASINTGELFF. CDR3 nucleotides: TGTGCCAGCATAAACACCGGGGAGCTGTTTTTT.

The chain links TRBV9 to TRBJ2-2, with a weak D call TRBD1 (5 bases). V lost 3 bases and J lost 2, with 11 bases in between. The CDR3 length is 15 residues. Germline CDR1 and CDR2: SGDLS and YYNGEE. The chain's CDR3 is CASSGRQTNTGELFF. CDR3 DNA sequence: TGTGCCAGCAGCGGTCGACAGACTAACACCGGGGAGCTGTTTTTT. The full variable domain, in which reference TRBV9 and TRBJ2-2 provide the parts outside the CDR3, is DSGVTQTPKHLITATGQRVTLRCSPRSGDLSVYWYQQSLDQGLQFLIQYYNGEERAKGNILERFSAQQFPDLHSELNLSSLELGDSALYFCASSGRQTNTGELFFGEGSRLTVL.

The genes are TRBV7-2 and TRBJ2-5; possibly TRBD1 for D (6 bases). Trimming shortened V by 3 bases and J by 0 bases, and 11 bases separated the two germline ends. The germline CDR1 and CDR2 sequences are SGHTA and FQGNSA. CDR3 length: 15 residues. In DNA form, the CDR3 reads TGTGCCAGCAGCTTCAAAGGACAGTACCAAGAGACCCAGTACTTC. This sequence encodes CASSFKGQYQETQYF.

This clonotype was counted many times. The chain links TRBV11-2 to TRBJ2-3, with TRBD1 matching 9 bases. V dropped 0 bases and J dropped 5; count of bases not matched to a gene: 9. This CDR3 comprises 17 residues. Germline CDR1 reads SGHAT; CDR2 reads FQNNGV. Here the CDR3 DNA reads TGTGCCAGCAGCTTAGATCCCACAGGGGGCTCAAGAGATACGCAGTATTTT. This sequence encodes CASSLDPTGGSRDTQYF. Together with reference TRBV11-2 and TRBJ2-3, the CDR3 gives the full variable domain: EAGVAQSPRYKIIEKRQSVAFWCNPISGHATLYWYQQILGQGPKLLIQFQNNGVVDDSQLPKDRFSAERLKGVDSTLKIQPAKLEDSAVYLCASSLDPTGGSRDTQYFGPGTRLTVL.

The CDR3 spells CASSYPGTSLFLHF. CDR3 nucleotide sequence: TGTGCCAGCAGTTATCCCGGGACAAGCTTATTCCTCCACTTT. The chain combines TRBV6-5 with TRBJ1-6; possibly TRBD1 for D (6 bases). This CDR3 is built from 14 residues. With 3 bases removed from V and 15 bases from J, the gap between germline ends came to 18 bases. Germline V lookup: CDR1 MNHEY, CDR2 SVGAGI.

The genes are TRBV6-1 and TRBJ2-7, with unresolved D. This CDR3 has 14 residues. Trimming cost V 0 bases and J 3 bases, with 9 bases left between them. The germline V gene encodes CDR1 MNHNS and CDR2 SASEGT. CDR3 amino acids: CASSEAWAGYEQYF. Written as DNA, the CDR3 is TGTGCCAGCAGTGAAGCCTGGGCAGGCTACGAGCAGTACTTC.

The chain carries TRBV6-2 or TRBV6-3 and TRBJ2-1; no definite D call. CDR3 length: 17 amino acids. The germline V gene has CDR1 MNHEY and CDR2 SVGEGT. Deletions cut 6 bases from V and 0 bases from J, with 18 bases between. The CDR3 spells CASSNGDIESSYNEQFF. The CDR3 nucleotides are TGTGCCAGCAGCAACGGTGACATCGAAAGCTCCTACAATGAGCAGTTCTTC.

In this sample, this clonotype turned up a few times. This chain connects TRBV16 to TRBJ1-1; D call uncertain. CDR3 length: 16 residues. V lost 4 bases to trimming and J lost 0 bases, with 15 bases between them. Germline assignment: CDR1 KGHSY and CDR2 FQNENV. CDR3 sequence: CASSLELGRMNTEAFF. DNA for the CDR3: TGTGCCAGCAGCCTGGAATTAGGACGGATGAACACTGAAGCTTTCTTT.

This chain links TRBV12-3 or TRBV12-4 with TRBJ2-1; D ambiguous. The germline V and J ends were trimmed by 9 bases and 5 bases, with 14 bases remaining between them. CDR3 length: 13 amino acids. For the CDR3, the DNA is TGTGCCAGTATGAGTCCCTCTGACAATGAGCAGTTCTTC. Translation: CASMSPSDNEQFF.

J is TRBJ2-5 and V is TRBV27; no definite D call. Trimming pared 6 bases from V and 5 bases from J, leaving 13 bases between. CDR3 length equals 13 residues. CDR1 is MNHEY, CDR2 SMNVEV, per germline (reference sequence). CDR3 region: CASSRGGWETQYF. For the CDR3, the DNA is TGTGCCAGCAGCCGAGGTGGATGGGAGACCCAGTACTTC.

The chain links TRBV6-2 or TRBV6-3 to TRBJ2-7, with a possible D match to TRBD1 (6 bases). Per germline, CDR1 MNHEY and CDR2 SVGEGT. With 9 bases removed from V and 1 base from J, the gap between germline ends came to 10 bases. This CDR3 comprises 12 residues. The CDR3 sequence: CASLGTSYEQYF. The CDR3 DNA sequence: TGTGCCAGTCTTGGGACATCCTACGAGCAGTACTTC.

The rearrangement joins TRBV29-1 to TRBJ1-5; D is undetermined. This CDR3 has 12 residues. CDR1 and CDR2 from the germline V gene are SQVTM and ANQGSEA. Trimming left V 5 bases short and J 1 base short, with 6 bases between. CDR3 bases: TGCAGCGTTATTGTAAGCAATCAGCCCCAGCATTTT. Protein: CSVIVSNQPQHF.

This clonotype occurred many times. The J gene is TRBJ2-5, the V gene TRBV7-2; D might be TRBD1 or TRBD2, each matching 5 bases. The CDR3 sequence is 14 residues long. Trimming cost V 2 bases and J 3 bases, with 10 bases left between them. The germline CDR1 and CDR2 sequences are SGHTA and FQGNSA. This chain's CDR3 is CASSLTGTEETQYF. The CDR3 DNA sequence: TGTGCCAGCAGCTTAACCGGGACCGAAGAGACCCAGTACTTC.

This clonotype was detected a few times. The genes are TRBV7-9 and TRBJ2-3, with 9 bases identical to TRBD2. The germline V gene has CDR1 SEHNR and CDR2 FQNEAQ (reference sequence). This CDR3 has 15 amino acids. V shed 5 bases and J 0 bases; nucleotides not matched to a gene: 3. CDR3: CASSNSGGSTDTQYF. The DNA for the CDR3 is TGTGCCAGCAGCAATAGCGGGGGCAGCACAGATACGCAGTATTTT. The full variable domain, completed using reference TRBV7-9 and TRBJ2-3, is DTGVSQNPRHKITKRGQNVTFRCDPISEHNRLYWYRQTLGQGPEFLTYFQNEAQLEKSRLLSDRFSAERPKGSFSTLEIQRTEQGDSAMYLCASSNSGGSTDTQYFGPGTRLTVL.

The CDR3 reads CASSRPGYYGYTF. CDR3 DNA sequence: TGTGCCAGCAGCCGACCAGGGTACTATGGCTACACCTTC. This chain connects TRBV7-2 to TRBJ1-2, with D possibly TRBD1 on 5 matching bases. The germline CDR1 and CDR2 sequences are SGHTA and FQGNSA. The CDR3 sequence is 13 residues long. V was trimmed by 5 bases and J by 3 bases, leaving 10 bases between them.